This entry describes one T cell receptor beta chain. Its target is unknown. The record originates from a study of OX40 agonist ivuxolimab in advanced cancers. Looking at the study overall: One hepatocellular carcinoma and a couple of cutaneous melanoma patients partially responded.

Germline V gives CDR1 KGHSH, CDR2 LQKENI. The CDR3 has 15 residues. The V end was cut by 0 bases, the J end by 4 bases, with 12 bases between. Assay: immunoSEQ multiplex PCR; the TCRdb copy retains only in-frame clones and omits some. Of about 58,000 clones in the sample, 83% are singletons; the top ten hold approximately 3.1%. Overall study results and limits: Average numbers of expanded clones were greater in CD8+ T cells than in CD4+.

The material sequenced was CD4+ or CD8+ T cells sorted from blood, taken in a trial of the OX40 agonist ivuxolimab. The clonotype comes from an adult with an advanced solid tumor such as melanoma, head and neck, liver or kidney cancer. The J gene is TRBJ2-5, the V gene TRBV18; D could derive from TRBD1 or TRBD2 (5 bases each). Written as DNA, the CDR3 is TGTGCCAGCTCACCACCGTTCGGGGCCGGAGAGACCCAGTACTTC. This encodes CASSPPFGAGETQYF.